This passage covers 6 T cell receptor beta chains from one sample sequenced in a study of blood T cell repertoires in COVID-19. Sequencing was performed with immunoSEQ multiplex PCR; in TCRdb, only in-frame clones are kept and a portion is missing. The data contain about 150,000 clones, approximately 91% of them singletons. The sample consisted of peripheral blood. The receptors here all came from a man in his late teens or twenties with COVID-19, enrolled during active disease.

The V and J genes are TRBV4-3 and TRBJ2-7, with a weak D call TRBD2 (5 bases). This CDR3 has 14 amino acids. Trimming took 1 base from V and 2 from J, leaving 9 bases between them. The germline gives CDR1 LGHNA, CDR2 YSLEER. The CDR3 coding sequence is TGCGCCAGCAGCCAAGGTAGCGACGCCTACGAGCAGTACTTC. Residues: CASSQGSDAYEQYF.

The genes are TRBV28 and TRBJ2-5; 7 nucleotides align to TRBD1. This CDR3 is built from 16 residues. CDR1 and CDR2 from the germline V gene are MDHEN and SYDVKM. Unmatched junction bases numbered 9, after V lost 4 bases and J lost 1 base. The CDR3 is CASSSGTESFQETQYF. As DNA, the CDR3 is TGTGCCAGCAGTTCCGGGACAGAATCCTTCCAAGAGACCCAGTACTTC. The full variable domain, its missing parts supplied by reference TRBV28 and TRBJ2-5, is DVKVTQSSRYLVKRTGEKVFLECVQDMDHENMFWYRQDPGLGLRLIYFSYDVKMKEKGDIPEGYSVSREKKERFSLILESASTNQTSMYLCASSSGTESFQETQYFGPGTRLLVL.

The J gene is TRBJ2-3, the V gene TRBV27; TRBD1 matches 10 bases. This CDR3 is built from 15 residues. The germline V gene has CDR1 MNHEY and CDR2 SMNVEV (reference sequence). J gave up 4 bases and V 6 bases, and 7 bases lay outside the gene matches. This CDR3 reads CASSPRDRGSDTQYF. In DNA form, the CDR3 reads TGTGCCAGCAGCCCTAGGGACAGGGGATCAGATACGCAGTATTTT.

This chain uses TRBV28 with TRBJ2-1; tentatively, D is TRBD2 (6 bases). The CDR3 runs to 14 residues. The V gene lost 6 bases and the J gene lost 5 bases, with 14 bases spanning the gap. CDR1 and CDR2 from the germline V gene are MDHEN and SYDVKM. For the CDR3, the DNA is TGTGCCAGCAGCCCGGGAGATTCCCACAATGAGCAGTTCTTC. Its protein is CASSPGDSHNEQFF.

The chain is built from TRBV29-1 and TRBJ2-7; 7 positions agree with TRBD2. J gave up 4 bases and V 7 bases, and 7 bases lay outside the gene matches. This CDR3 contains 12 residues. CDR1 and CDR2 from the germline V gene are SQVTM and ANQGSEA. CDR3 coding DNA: TGCAGCGCCGGGGGGTTGGGATACGAGCAGTACTTC. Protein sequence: CSAGGLGYEQYF.

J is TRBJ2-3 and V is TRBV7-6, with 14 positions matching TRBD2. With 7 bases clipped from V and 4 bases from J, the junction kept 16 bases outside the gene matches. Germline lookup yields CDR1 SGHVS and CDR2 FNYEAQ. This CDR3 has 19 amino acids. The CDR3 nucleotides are TGTGCCAGCACCAGACTTTTGCCCGGGACTAGCGGGAGCCCAGATACGCAGTATTTT. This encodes CASTRLLPGTSGSPDTQYF.